What follows describes a single T cell receptor beta chain. Its target is unknown. These data originate in a study of T cells expressing NK-cell markers. About the study: Each TCR beta repertoire originated in sorted T cells that were CD3+CD56+NKG2C+, CD3+CD56+NKG2C- or CD3+CD56-NKG2C+.

Template switching by 5'RACE with UMIs generated the TCR beta cDNA. Reprocessing the 5' RACE reads, TCRdb reports a single entry for every CDR3 protein and omits DNA. This sample carries 300,000 to 500,000 distinct CDR3 sequences, with about 11% going to the ten biggest clones. The CDR3 consists of 13 residues. From germline, CDR1 is SGHVS and CDR2 FQNEAQ. Study results and caveats: Six or seven donors carried dominant NKG2C+ clonotypes that made up roughly 1.0-7.0% of their CD8+ T cells.

This sequence was found in a woman in her forties or fifties in good health. Input material: blood T cells: a sorted CD56 or NKG2C T cell subset, CD4+ or CD8+ T cells, or bulk PBMC T cells (not recorded which). This rearrangement joins TRBV7-8 to TRBJ1-2. The CDR3 protein is CASSLGLSYGYTF.